A selection of T cell receptor beta chains follows, all from one sample in a study of blood T cells in healthy people across ages. MiXCR, applied by TCRdb to the 5' RACE reads, yields one record per CDR3 protein. The sample has around 1,500,000 distinct CDR3 sequences; 42% are singletons. Material: blood. These receptors were obtained from a woman under 30 in good health. Each CDR3 is given with its conserved first and last residue. A D gene is named only where the DNA matches it firmly. The listing skips clone size in some rows; elsewhere it reads once, few, many or a size class.

J gene,V gene,CDR3 length,clone size,D gene,CDR3 DNA,CDR3 protein
TRBJ1-2,TRBV29-1,12,.,TRBD1,TGCAGCGTCCTACAGGGGGCAAATGGCTACACCTTC,CSVLQGANGYTF
TRBJ2-1,TRBV2,14,.,.,TGTGCCAGCAGTGTATCCCGGCTTGACAATGAGCAGTTCTTC,CASSVSRLDNEQFF
TRBJ2-7,TRBV29-1,14,.,.,TGCAGCGTCGGGGGGTACAGGGAGGGGTACGAGCAGTACTTC,CSVGGYREGYEQYF
TRBJ2-1,TRBV20-1,15,.,TRBD2,TGCAGTGCTAGACCTAGCGGTTACTCCTACAATGAGCAGTTCTTC,CSARPSGYSYNEQFF
TRBJ2-7,TRBV10-3,12,once,TRBD2,TGTGCCATCAGGATGGGAGGGAGCGAGCAGTACTTC,CAIRMGGSEQYF
TRBJ1-4,TRBV29-1,13,few,.,TGCAGCGCCAACTCCGGAGATAATGAAAAACTGTTTTTT,CSANSGDNEKLFF
TRBJ2-5,TRBV5-1,15,.,.,TGCGCCAGCAGCTTGGTGAGGTCTAACCAAGAGACCCAGTACTTC,CASSLVRSNQETQYF
TRBJ1-2,TRBV7-2,13,.,TRBD1,TGCGCCAGCAGCGTAGACAGGGGCAACGGCTACACCTTC,CASSVDRGNGYTF
TRBJ2-4,TRBV6-2/TRBV6-3,13,.,.,TGTGCCAGCAGTTACGGGGCCGCGATCCGTGAGTACTTC,CASSYGAAIREYF
TRBJ2-3,TRBV2,18,.,.,TGCGCCAGCAGTGAAGGTGGAGGGGGCCCCCTCTCCACAGATACGCTGTATTTT,CASSEGGGGPLSTDTLYF
TRBJ2-1,TRBV19,15,.,.,TGTGCCAGTAGTGGGAGTCCGCGCTCCTACAATGAGCAGTTCTTC,CASSGSPRSYNEQFF
TRBJ2-6,TRBV3-1,15,few,.,TGTGCCAGCGCACCTCCGGGCCCTGGGGCCAACGTCCTGACTTTC,CASAPPGPGANVLTF
TRBJ2-1,TRBV11-2,15,.,TRBD1,TGTGCCAGCAGCTTAGACCAGGGGGCTAGGGGTGAGCAGTTCTTC,CASSLDQGARGEQFF
TRBJ2-1,TRBV20-1,15,few,TRBD2,TGCAGTGCCCTTCGCTGGCTAGCGGGTGACAATGAGCAGTTCTTC,CSALRWLAGDNEQFF
TRBJ2-7,TRBV20-1,13,.,.,TGCAGTGCTAGTTCGACGGGGTACAATGAGCAGTACTTC,CSASSTGYNEQYF
TRBJ2-7,TRBV20-1,14,.,TRBD2,TGCAGTGCTAGAGGACTAGCCCTCTCCTACGAGCAGTACTTC,CSARGLALSYEQYF
TRBJ2-1,TRBV11-2,16,.,.,TGTGCCAGCAGCCAAGGGTCTCTGAGCTCCTACAATGAGCAGTTCTTC,CASSQGSLSSYNEQFF
TRBJ1-4,TRBV5-1,15,.,TRBD1,TGCGCCAGCAGCGCCCGACAGGGGGCTAATGAAAAACTGTTTTTT,CASSARQGANEKLFF
TRBJ1-1,TRBV29-1,11,few,.,TGCAGCGTTGTGGGCTACACTGAAGCTTTCTTT,CSVVGYTEAFF
TRBJ2-1,TRBV20-1,14,few,TRBD2,TGCAGTGCTCTAGGCCTAGCGGGGACCAATGAGCAGTTCTTC,CSALGLAGTNEQFF
TRBJ2-3,TRBV12-3/TRBV12-4,15,.,.,TGTGCCAGCAGTTTAGCGCTGGGGGGACCAGATACGCAGTATTTT,CASSLALGGPDTQYF
TRBJ1-4,TRBV19,14,once,.,TGTGCCACCTATGGGGGGGCAACTAATGAAAAACTGTTTTTT,CATYGGATNEKLFF
TRBJ1-5,TRBV2,12,.,.,TGTGCCAGCAAGGAGGGGGGTCTGCCCCAGCATTTT,CASKEGGLPQHF
TRBJ2-7,TRBV12-3/TRBV12-4,17,.,.,TGTGCCAGCAGTTCAAATTCCCAGGGGAACTTGGGTGATGAGCAGTACTTC,CASSSNSQGNLGDEQYF
TRBJ2-1,TRBV20-1,14,few,TRBD2,TGCAGTGCTAGTGGGACTAGCCCCCTCAATGAGCAGTTCTTC,CSASGTSPLNEQFF
TRBJ1-1,TRBV6-5,14,.,TRBD1,TGTGCCAGCAGTTTACAAGGACAGGGCAATGAAGCTTTCTTT,CASSLQGQGNEAFF
TRBJ2-5,TRBV11-2,14,.,.,TGTGCCAGCAGCTCCCCGAGGGGGGTAGAGACCCAGTACTTC,CASSSPRGVETQYF
TRBJ2-1,TRBV18,16,few,TRBD2,TGTGCCAGCTCACCACCACTGGCGGGAGGGCACAATGAGCAGTTCTTC,CASSPPLAGGHNEQFF
TRBJ1-2,TRBV2,10,.,.,TGTGCCGAGGTTAACTATGGCTACACCTTC,CAEVNYGYTF
TRBJ1-2,TRBV29-1,14,few,TRBD1,TGCAGCGTTGATCATCCGGGACAGGCGTCCGGCTACACCTTC,CSVDHPGQASGYTF
TRBJ2-1,TRBV5-1,16,few,TRBD1,TGCGCCAGCAGCACCTGGACAGGGGGCAAATACAATGAGCAGTTCTTC,CASSTWTGGKYNEQFF
TRBJ1-1,TRBV3-1,15,many,.,TGTGCCAGCAGCCCGCGGACGGGGATGAACACTGAAGCTTTCTTT,CASSPRTGMNTEAFF
TRBJ2-1,TRBV29-1,16,many,.,TGCAGCGTTGAGGTCGGGGAACCTAGCTCCTACAATGAGCAGTTCTTC,CSVEVGEPSSYNEQFF
TRBJ2-5,TRBV10-3,14,few,.,TGTGCCATCAGTGATTTGACTGGCATAGAGACCCAGTACTTC,CAISDLTGIETQYF
TRBJ2-5,TRBV3-1,17,few,TRBD2,TGTGCCAGCAGCCAGGTGACTAGCGGGGGCCAAGGGGAGACCCAGTACTTC,CASSQVTSGGQGETQYF
TRBJ2-3,TRBV28,20,.,.,TGTGCCAGCAGTTTATGGGCGGGCGGGGGCCCATCCATGGGCACAGATACGCAGTATTTT,CASSLWAGGGPSMGTDTQYF
TRBJ2-2,TRBV6-5,19,once,TRBD2,TGTGCCAGCAGTTACCTTCTTTTTGGACTAGCGGGGGGCACCGGGGAGCTGTTTTTT,CASSYLLFGLAGGTGELFF
TRBJ2-7,TRBV7-2,13,.,.,TGTGCCAGCAGCTTTAAGGAGAGTTACGAGCAGTACTTC,CASSFKESYEQYF
TRBJ2-5,TRBV2,15,few,.,TGTGCCAGCAGTGCCCTCGGGACTTACCAAGAGACCCAGTACTTC,CASSALGTYQETQYF
TRBJ2-7,TRBV5-6,13,.,TRBD1,TGTGCCAGTTTAACAGGGGGCACCTACGAGCAGTACTTC,CASLTGGTYEQYF
TRBJ2-2,TRBV5-5,16,.,TRBD2,TGTGCCACCAGACTAGCGGGAGGGCCGTACACCGGGGAGCTGTTTTTT,CATRLAGGPYTGELFF
TRBJ1-1,TRBV6-1,12,.,.,TGTGCCAGCACCTCAATGAACACTGAAGCTTTCTTT,CASTSMNTEAFF
TRBJ1-5,TRBV3-1,13,.,.,TGTGCCAGCAGCCAACAGGTTAATCAGCCCCAGCATTTT,CASSQQVNQPQHF
TRBJ2-1,TRBV5-1,15,few,TRBD2,TGCGCCAGCAGCTTCGCGGGGGAACGGTACAATGAGCAGTTCTTC,CASSFAGERYNEQFF
TRBJ2-6,TRBV12-3/TRBV12-4,17,.,.,TGTGCCAGCAGTCCCCAGGGGTCTCGGCCTGGGGCCAACGTCCTGACTTTC,CASSPQGSRPGANVLTF